These 16 T cell receptor beta chains came from one sample sequenced in a study of blood T cell repertoires in COVID-19. Generated by immunoSEQ multiplex PCR, the TCRdb table keeps only in-frame clones and is missing some. In the table there are around 91,000 clones, about 85% of which are singletons. The material sequenced was peripheral blood. The receptors here all came from a human donor in a cohort sampled during active COVID-19.

The chain couples TRBV5-5 to TRBJ1-4; TRBD1 matches 7 bases. Germline V gives CDR1 SGHKS, CDR2 YYEKEE (reference sequence). V was pared by 3 bases and J by 8 bases, with 1 base of the junction left unmatched. The length of the CDR3 is 12 residues. DNA of the CDR3: TGTGCCAGCAGCTCAGGGGGGGAAAAACTGTTTTTT. Amino acid sequence: CASSSGGEKLFF.

This chain joins TRBV29-1 and TRBJ1-2; TRBD1 is a possible D gene (5 bases). V lost 7 bases to trimming and J lost 8 bases, with 17 bases between them. The CDR3 has 12 amino acids. In germline, CDR1 is SQVTM, CDR2 ANQGSEA. CDR3 amino acids: CSGRVREGGYTF. CDR3 in DNA: TGCAGCGGGAGGGTCAGGGAAGGAGGCTACACCTTC.

Here the CDR3 reads CASSPAGQGASGNEQFF. The CDR3 nucleotides read TGTGCCAGCTCACCCGCAGGACAGGGGGCTTCGGGGAATGAGCAGTTCTTC. The genes are TRBV18 and TRBJ2-1; 11 bases line up with TRBD1. V dropped 3 bases and J dropped 7; count of bases not matched to a gene: 11. The CDR3 runs 17 residues. CDR1 and CDR2 from the germline V gene are KGHSH and LQKENI. Based on the CDR3 plus reference TRBV18 and TRBJ2-1, the full variable domain is NAGVMQNPRHLVRRRGQEARLRCSPMKGHSHVYWYRQLPEEGLKFMVYLQKENIIDESGMPKERFSAEFPKEGPSILRIQQVVRGDSAAYFCASSPAGQGASGNEQFFGPGTRLTVL.

The V gene is TRBV6-5, the J gene TRBJ1-2, with a possible D match to TRBD1 (5 bases). Trimming pared 2 bases from V and 3 bases from J, leaving 10 bases between. The CDR3 loop spans 14 amino acids. From germline, CDR1 is MNHEY and CDR2 SVGAGI. CDR3 nucleotides: TGTGCCAGCAGTTACCGGTGGGGGGACTATGGCTACACCTTC. Translated: CASSYRWGDYGYTF.

The V and J genes are TRBV7-2 and TRBJ2-4, with 15 bases lining up with TRBD2. The CDR3 runs to 18 residues. Germline-derived CDR1 and CDR2 are SGHTA and FQGNSA. With V trimmed by 1 base and J by 6 bases, 7 bases remained unmatched. The CDR3 sequence is CASSLDGLAGGPRNIQYF. CDR3 in DNA: TGTGCCAGCAGCTTAGACGGACTAGCGGGAGGGCCAAGAAACATTCAGTACTTC.

The chain uses TRBV28 and TRBJ1-1, with TRBD1 matching over 8 bases. The germline V gene encodes CDR1 MDHEN and CDR2 SYDVKM. Trimming at V came to 6 bases and at J to 2 bases, leaving 14 bases not matched to a gene. The CDR3 covers 17 residues. As DNA, the CDR3 is TGTGCCAGCAGCCCGGTGACAGGGGCAGGGGTAAACACTGAAGCTTTCTTT. This gives the protein CASSPVTGAGVNTEAFF.

This chain joins TRBV6-2 or TRBV6-3 and TRBJ1-2; 8 nucleotides agree with TRBD1. There are 14 residues in the CDR3. The trim removed 9 bases at V and 7 bases at J, leaving 13 bases unmatched. CDR1 and CDR2 (germline): MNHEY, SVGEGT. The CDR3 is CASIPARGLIGYTF. The CDR3 DNA is TGTGCCAGTATCCCTGCCAGGGGGCTCATTGGCTACACCTTC.

This clone occurred once. V usage is TRBV27 and J usage is TRBJ2-1; TRBD2 is a possible D gene (5 bases). Trimming left V 5 bases short and J 4 bases short, with 12 bases between. CDR1 and CDR2 (germline): MNHEY, SMNVEV (reference sequence). The CDR3 has 14 amino acids. CDR3 nucleotides: TGTGCCAGCAGTAAAGGACTGGATTACAATGAGCAGTTCTTC. It codes for CASSKGLDYNEQFF.

The gene calls are TRBV5-8 and TRBJ2-3; 9 positions match TRBD2. Germline V gives CDR1 SGHTS, CDR2 YDEGEE. This CDR3 is built from 17 residues. V gave up 4 bases and J gave up 0 bases; unmatched junction bases: 9. The CDR3 sequence is CASSQPRLAVSTDTQYF. The CDR3 DNA reads TGTGCCAGCAGCCAACCCAGACTAGCGGTTAGCACAGATACGCAGTATTTT.

Note on this clone: One end of the junction does not line up with germline, which may come from a read error. This chain joins TRBV7-7 and TRBJ2-5; TRBD1 matches at 7 bases. Looked up from germline, CDR1 is SSHAT and CDR2 is FNYEAQ (reference sequence). The CDR3 totals 15 residues. Here the CDR3 DNA reads TGTGCTAGCAGCACCTGGACAGGCGAATCGGAGACCCAGTACTTC. Its translation is CASSTWTGESETQYF.

The CDR3 DNA is TGTGCCAGCCTCTGGCACAGGGCCCAGGGCTACACCTTC. Its translation: CASLWHRAQGYTF. The gene calls are TRBV28 and TRBJ1-2; perhaps TRBD1 as D (6 bases). V was shortened by 8 bases and J by 8 bases, with 18 bases between the two germline ends. CDR3 length: 13 amino acids. Germline values: CDR1 MDHEN, CDR2 SYDVKM.

The V and J genes are TRBV2 and TRBJ2-7; D gene uncertain. Germline CDR1 reads SNHLY; CDR2 reads FYNNEI. CDR3 length: 12 residues. The V gene lost 5 bases and the J gene lost 2 bases, with 7 bases spanning the gap. CDR3 sequence reads: CASSTATYEQYF. The CDR3 nucleotides are TGTGCCAGCAGTACAGCAACCTACGAGCAGTACTTC.

The gene calls are TRBV14 and TRBJ1-5; TRBD1 matches at 7 bases. In germline, CDR1 is SGHDN, CDR2 FVKESK. Losses at the gene ends were 5 bases for V and 4 bases for J; bases not matched to a gene: 23. CDR3 length: 20 amino acids. Here the CDR3 reads CASSTKLCGTAALRNQPQHF. The CDR3 DNA reads TGTGCCAGCAGCACCAAGTTGTGTGGGACAGCGGCCTTGAGGAATCAGCCCCAGCATTTT.

The chain has TRBV27 and TRBJ2-5; the D is unclear. The CDR3 is made up of 12 amino acids. Trimming shortened V by 6 bases and J by 0 bases, and 5 bases separated the two germline ends. Germline V gene sequence: CDR1 MNHEY, CDR2 SMNVEV (reference sequence). CDR3 amino acids: CASSLYQETQYF. CDR3 DNA: TGTGCCAGCAGCTTGTACCAAGAGACCCAGTACTTC.

CDR3 sequence reads: CATSDTYEQYF. The CDR3 nucleotides are TGTGCCACCAGTGACACCTACGAGCAGTACTTC. The V and J genes are TRBV24-1 and TRBJ2-7; D unclear. V was cut by 4 bases and J by 2 bases, with 2 bases left in between. Germline-derived CDR1 and CDR2 are KGHDR and SFDVKD. This CDR3 has 11 residues.

The rearrangement uses TRBV5-1 and TRBJ2-5; 7 nucleotides match TRBD1. The CDR3 has 15 amino acids. Germline values: CDR1 SGHRS, CDR2 YFSETQ. Germline trimming cut 0 bases from V and 4 bases from J; bases unmatched to any gene: 6. CDR3 amino acids: CASSLGQGWGETQYF. Written as DNA, the CDR3 is TGCGCCAGCAGCTTGGGACAGGGCTGGGGAGAGACCCAGTACTTC.